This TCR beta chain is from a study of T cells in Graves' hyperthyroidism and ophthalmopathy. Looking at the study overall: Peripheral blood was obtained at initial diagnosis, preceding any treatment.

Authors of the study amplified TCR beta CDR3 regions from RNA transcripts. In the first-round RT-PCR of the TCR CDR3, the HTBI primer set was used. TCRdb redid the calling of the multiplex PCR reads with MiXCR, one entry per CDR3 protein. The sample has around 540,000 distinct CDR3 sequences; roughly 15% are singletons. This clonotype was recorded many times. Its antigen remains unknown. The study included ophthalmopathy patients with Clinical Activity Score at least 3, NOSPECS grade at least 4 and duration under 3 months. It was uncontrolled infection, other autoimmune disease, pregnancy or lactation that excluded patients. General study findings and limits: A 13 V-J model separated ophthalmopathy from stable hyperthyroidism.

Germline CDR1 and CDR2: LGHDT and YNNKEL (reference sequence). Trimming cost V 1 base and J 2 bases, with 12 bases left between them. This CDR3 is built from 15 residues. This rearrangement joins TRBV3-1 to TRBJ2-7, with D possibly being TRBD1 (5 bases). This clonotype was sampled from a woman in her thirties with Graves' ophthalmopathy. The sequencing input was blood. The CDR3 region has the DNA TGTGCCAGCAGCCAAGGCCCTCCAGGGACCTACGAGCAGTACTTC. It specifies CASSQGPPGTYEQYF.